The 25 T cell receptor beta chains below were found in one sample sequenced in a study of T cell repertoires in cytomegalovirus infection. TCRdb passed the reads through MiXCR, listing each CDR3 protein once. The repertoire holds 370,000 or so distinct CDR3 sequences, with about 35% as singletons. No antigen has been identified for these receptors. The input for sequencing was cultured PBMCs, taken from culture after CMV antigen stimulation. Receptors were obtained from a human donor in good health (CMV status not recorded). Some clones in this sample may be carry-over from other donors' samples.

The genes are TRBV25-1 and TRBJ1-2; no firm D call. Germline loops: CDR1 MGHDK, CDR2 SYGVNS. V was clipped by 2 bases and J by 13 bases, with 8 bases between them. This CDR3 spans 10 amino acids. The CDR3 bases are TGTGCCAGCAGTGAAAAAAGGTTCACCTTC. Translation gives CASSEKRFTF.

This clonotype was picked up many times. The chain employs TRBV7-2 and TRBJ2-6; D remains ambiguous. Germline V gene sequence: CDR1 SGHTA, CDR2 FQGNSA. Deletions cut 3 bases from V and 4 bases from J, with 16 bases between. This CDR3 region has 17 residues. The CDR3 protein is CASSLRSRLTGANVLTF. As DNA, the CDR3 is TGTGCCAGCAGCTTGCGATCAAGGCTAACAGGGGCCAACGTCCTGACTTTC. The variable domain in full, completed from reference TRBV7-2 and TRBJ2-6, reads GAGVSQSPSNKVTEKGKDVELRCDPISGHTALYWYRQSLGQGLEFLIYFQGNSAPDKSGLPSDRFSAERTGGSVSTLTIQRTQQEDSAVYLCASSLRSRLTGANVLTFGAGSRLTVL.

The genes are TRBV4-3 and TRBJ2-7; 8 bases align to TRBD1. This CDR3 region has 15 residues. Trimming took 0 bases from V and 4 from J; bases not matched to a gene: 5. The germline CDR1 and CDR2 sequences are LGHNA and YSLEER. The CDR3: CASSQEARGQYEQYF. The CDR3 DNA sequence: TGCGCCAGCAGCCAAGAAGCCAGGGGGCAATACGAGCAGTACTTC.

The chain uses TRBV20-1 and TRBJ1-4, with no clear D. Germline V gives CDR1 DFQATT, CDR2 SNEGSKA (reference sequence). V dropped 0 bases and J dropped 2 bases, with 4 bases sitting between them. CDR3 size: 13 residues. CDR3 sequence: CSARDRTNEKLFF. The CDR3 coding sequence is TGCAGTGCTAGAGATCGGACTAATGAAAAACTGTTTTTT.

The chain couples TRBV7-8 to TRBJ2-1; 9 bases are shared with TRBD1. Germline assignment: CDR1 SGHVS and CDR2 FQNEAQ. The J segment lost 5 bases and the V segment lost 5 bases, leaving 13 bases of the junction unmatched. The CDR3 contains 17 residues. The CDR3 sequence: CASSTAADRGPDNEQFF. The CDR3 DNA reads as TGTGCCAGCAGCACAGCCGCGGACAGGGGCCCCGACAATGAGCAGTTCTTC.

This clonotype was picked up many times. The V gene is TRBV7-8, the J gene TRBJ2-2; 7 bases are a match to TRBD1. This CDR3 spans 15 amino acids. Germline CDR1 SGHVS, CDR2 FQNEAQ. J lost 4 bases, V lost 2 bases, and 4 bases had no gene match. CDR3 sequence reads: CASSLQGVGTGELFF. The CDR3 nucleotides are TGTGCCAGCAGCTTACAGGGGGTTGGCACCGGGGAGCTGTTTTTT.

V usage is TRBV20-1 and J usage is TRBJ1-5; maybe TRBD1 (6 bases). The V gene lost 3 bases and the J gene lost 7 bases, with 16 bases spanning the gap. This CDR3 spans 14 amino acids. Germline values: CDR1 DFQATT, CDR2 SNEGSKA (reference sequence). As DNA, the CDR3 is TGCAGTGCTAGGCCTTCCCAGGGGAACCAGCCCCAGCATTTT. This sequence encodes CSARPSQGNQPQHF.

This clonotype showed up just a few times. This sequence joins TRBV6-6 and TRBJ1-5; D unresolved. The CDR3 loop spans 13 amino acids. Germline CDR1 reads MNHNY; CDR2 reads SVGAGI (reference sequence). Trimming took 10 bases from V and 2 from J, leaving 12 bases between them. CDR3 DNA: TGTGCCACCGGAGCCTGGGGCAATCAGCCCCAGCATTTT. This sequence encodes CATGAWGNQPQHF.

CDR3 DNA: TGTGCCAGCAGTTTAGCTCTAAAAAGGCTCCGTGAAGCTTTCTTT. Encoded protein: CASSLALKRLREAFF. The chain combines TRBV12-3 or TRBV12-4 with TRBJ1-1; D not certain. The V and J ends lost 0 bases and 7 bases respectively, with 15 bases between them. The CDR3 spans 15 residues.

The DNA of the CDR3 is TGTGCCAGTAGTATTTCCGAATATGCCTACAATGAGCAGTTCTTC. Its protein is CASSISEYAYNEQFF. The chain joins TRBV19 to TRBJ2-1; D is undetermined. Trimming took off 3 bases at V and 2 bases at J, with 11 bases between the two ends. Germline values: CDR1 LNHDA, CDR2 SQIVND (reference sequence). This CDR3 is built from 15 residues.

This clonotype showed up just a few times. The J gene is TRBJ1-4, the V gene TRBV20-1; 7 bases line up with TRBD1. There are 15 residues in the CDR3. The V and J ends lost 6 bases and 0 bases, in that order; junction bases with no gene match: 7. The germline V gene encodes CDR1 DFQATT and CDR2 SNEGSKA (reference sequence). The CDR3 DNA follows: TGCAGTGCCTACGGACAGGCGGCAACTAATGAAAAACTGTTTTTT. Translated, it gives CSAYGQAATNEKLFF.

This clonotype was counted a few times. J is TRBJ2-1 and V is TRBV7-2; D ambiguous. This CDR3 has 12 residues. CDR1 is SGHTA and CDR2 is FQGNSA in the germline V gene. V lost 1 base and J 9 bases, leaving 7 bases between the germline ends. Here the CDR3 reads CASSLVGIEQFF. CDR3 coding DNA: TGTGCCAGCAGCTTAGTGGGAATTGAGCAGTTCTTC.

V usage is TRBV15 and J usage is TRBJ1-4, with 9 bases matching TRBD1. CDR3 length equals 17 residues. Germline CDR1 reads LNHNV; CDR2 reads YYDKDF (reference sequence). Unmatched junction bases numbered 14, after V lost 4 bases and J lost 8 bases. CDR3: CATSTQGQGTKGEKLFF. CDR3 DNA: TGTGCCACCAGCACCCAAGGACAGGGGACGAAAGGGGAAAAACTGTTTTTT.

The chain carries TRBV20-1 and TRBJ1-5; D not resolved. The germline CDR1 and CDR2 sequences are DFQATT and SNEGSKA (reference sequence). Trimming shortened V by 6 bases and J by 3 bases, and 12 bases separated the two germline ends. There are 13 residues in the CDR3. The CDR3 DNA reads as TGCAGTGCAGAACAGTCCCTCAATCAGCCCCAGCATTTT. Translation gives CSAEQSLNQPQHF.

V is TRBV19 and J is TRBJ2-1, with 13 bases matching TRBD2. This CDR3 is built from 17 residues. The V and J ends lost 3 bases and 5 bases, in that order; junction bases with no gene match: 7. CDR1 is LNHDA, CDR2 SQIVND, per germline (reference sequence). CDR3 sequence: CASSMGLAGNRDNEQFF. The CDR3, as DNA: TGTGCCAGTAGTATGGGACTAGCGGGAAATAGGGACAATGAGCAGTTCTTC.

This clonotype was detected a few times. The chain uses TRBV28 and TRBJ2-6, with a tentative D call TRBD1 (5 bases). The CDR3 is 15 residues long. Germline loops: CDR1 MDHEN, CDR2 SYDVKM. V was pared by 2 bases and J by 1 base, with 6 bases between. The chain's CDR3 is CASSLTGSGANVLTF. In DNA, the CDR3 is TGTGCCAGCAGTTTAACAGGATCTGGGGCCAACGTCCTGACTTTC.

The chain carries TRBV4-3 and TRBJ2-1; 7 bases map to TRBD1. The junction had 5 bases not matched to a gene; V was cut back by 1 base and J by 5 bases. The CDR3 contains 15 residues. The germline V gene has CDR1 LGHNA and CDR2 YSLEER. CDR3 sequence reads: CASSQVLGQDNEQFF. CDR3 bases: TGCGCCAGCAGCCAAGTTTTAGGACAGGACAATGAGCAGTTCTTC.

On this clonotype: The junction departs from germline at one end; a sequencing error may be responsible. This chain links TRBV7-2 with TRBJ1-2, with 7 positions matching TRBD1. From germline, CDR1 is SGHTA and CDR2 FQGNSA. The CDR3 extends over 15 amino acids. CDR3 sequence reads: CASSLFRTGSYGYTW. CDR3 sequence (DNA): TGTGCCAGCAGCTTATTTCGGACAGGCTCCTATGGCTACACCTGG.

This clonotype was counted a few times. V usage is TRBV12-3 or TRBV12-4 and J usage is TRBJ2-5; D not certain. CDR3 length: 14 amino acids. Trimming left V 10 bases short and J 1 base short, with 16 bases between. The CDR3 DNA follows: TGTGCCACCCGGAAAGGGCGGCTCCAAGAGACCCAGTACTTC. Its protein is CATRKGRLQETQYF.

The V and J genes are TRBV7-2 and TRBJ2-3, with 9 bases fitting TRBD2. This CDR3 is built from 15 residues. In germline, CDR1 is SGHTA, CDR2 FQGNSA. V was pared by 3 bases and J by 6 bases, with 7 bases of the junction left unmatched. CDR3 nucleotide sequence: TGTGCCAGCAGCTTCCGTGGGACTAGCCCCGATACGCAGTATTTT. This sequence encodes CASSFRGTSPDTQYF.

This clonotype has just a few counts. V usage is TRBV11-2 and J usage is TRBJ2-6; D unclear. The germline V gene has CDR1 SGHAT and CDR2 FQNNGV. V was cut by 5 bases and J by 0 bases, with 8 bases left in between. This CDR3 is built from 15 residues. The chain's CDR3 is CASSLGVSGANVLTF. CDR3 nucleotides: TGTGCCAGCAGCCTTGGGGTCTCTGGGGCCAACGTCCTGACTTTC.

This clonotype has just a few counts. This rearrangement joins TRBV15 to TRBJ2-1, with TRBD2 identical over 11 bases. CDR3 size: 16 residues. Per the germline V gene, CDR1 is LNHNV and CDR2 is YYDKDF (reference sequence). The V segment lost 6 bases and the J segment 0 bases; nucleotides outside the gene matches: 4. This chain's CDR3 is CATRSTSGSSYNEQFF. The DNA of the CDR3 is TGTGCCACCAGGAGTACTAGCGGGAGCTCCTACAATGAGCAGTTCTTC.

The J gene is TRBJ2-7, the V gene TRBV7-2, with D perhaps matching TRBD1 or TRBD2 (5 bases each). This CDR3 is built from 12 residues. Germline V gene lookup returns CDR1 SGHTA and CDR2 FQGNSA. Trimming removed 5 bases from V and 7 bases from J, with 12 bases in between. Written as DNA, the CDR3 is TGTGCCAGCAGCCCGGGACGCAGGGAGCAGTACTTC. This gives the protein CASSPGRREQYF.

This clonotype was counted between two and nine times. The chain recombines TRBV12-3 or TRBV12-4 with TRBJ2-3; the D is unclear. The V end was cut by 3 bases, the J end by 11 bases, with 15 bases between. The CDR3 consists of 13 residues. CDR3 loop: CASSFLRLALQYF. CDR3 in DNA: TGTGCCAGCAGTTTTTTACGGTTGGCGCTGCAGTATTTT.

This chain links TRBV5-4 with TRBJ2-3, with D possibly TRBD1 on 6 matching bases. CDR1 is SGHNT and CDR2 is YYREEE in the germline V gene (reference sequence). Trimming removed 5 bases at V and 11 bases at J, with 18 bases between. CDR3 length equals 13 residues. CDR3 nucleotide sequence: TGTGCCAGCAGTGACAGGAGGCCAGGAGGGCAGTATTTT. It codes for CASSDRRPGGQYF. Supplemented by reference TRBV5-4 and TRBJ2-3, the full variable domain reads ETGVTQSPTHLIKTRGQQVTLRCSSQSGHNTVSWYQQALGQGPQFIFQYYREEENGRGNFPPRFSGLQFPNYSSELNVNALELDDSALYLCASSDRRPGGQYFGPGTRLTVL.